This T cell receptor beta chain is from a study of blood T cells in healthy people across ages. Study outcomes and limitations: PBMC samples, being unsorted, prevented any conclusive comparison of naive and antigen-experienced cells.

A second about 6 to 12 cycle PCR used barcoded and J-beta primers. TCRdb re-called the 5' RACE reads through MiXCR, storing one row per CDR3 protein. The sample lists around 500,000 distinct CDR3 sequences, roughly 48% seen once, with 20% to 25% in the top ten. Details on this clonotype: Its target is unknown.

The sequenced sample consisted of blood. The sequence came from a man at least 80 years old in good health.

The CDR3 DNA is TGCAGTGCCCAACAGGACGGGACCCAGTACTTC. It encodes CSAQQDGTQYF. V and J are TRBV20-1 and TRBJ2-5, with D tentatively TRBD1 (5 bases). Per germline, CDR1 DFQATT and CDR2 SNEGSKA (reference sequence). The CDR3 has 11 residues. V was trimmed by 6 bases and J by 7 bases, leaving 12 bases between them.